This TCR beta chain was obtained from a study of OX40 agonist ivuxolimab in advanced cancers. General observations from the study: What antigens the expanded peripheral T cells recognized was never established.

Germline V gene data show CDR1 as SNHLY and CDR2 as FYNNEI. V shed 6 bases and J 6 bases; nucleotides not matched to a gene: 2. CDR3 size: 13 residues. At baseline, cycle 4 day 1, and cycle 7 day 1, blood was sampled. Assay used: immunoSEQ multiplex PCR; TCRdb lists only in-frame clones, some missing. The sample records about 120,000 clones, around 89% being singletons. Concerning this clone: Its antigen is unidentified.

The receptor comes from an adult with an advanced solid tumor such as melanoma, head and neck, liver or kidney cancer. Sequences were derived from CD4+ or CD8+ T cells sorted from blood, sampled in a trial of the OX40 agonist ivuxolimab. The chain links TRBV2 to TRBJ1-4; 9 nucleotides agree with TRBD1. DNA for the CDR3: TGTGCCAGCAGACAGGGGGCATATGAAAAACTGTTTTTT. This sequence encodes CASRQGAYEKLFF.